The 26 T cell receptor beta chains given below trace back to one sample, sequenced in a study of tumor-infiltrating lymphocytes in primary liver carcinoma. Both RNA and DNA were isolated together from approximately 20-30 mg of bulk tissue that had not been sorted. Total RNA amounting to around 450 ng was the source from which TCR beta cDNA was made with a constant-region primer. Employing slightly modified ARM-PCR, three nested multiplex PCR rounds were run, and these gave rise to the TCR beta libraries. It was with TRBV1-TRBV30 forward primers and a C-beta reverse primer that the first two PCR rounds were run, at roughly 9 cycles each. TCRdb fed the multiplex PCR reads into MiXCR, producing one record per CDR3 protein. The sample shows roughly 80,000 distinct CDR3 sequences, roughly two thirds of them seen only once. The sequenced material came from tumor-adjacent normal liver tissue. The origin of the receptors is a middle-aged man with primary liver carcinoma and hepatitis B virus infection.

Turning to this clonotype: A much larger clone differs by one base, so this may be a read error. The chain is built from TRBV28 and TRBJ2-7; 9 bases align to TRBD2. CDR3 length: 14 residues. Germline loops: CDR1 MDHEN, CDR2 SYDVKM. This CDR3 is CASSLLAGMYERYF. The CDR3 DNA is TGTGCCAGCAGCCTTCTAGCGGGAATGTACGAGCGGTACTTC.

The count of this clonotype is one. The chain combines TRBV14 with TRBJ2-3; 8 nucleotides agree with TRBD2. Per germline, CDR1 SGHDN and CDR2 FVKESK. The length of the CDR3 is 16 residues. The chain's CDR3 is CTSSHRVAGLTDTQYF. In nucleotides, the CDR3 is TGTACTAGCAGCCACAGAGTAGCGGGACTCACAGATACGCAGTATTTT.

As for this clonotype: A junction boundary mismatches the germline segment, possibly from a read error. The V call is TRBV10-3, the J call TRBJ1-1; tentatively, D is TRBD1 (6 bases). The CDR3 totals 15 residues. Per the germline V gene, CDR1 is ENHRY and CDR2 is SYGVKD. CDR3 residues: CAISDTGTPNTEAFF. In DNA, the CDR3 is TGTGCCATCAGTGATACCGGGACACCGAACACCGAAGCTTTCTTT.

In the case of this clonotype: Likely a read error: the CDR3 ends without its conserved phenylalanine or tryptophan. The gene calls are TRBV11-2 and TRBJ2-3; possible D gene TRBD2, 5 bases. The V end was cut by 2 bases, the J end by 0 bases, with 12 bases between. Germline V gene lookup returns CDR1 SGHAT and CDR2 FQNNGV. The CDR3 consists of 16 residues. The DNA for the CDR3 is TGTGCCAGCAGCTTAAGTATGGCTAGCAGCACAGATACGCAGTATTAT. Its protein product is CASSLSMASSTDTQYY.

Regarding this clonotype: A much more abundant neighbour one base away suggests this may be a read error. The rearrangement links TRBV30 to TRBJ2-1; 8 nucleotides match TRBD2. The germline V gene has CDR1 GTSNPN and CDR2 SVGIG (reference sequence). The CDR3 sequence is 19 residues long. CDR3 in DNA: TGTGCCTGGAGTCCTCCGACGGGGGTAGCGGGAAGCTCCTACGATGAGCAGTTCTTC. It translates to CAWSPPTGVAGSSYDEQFF.

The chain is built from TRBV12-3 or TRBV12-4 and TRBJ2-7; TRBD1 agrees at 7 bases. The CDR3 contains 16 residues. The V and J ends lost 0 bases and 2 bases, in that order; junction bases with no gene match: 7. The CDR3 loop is CASSLARGTVTYEQYF. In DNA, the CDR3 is TGTGCCAGCAGTTTAGCGCGAGGGACAGTCACCTACGAGCAGTACTTC.

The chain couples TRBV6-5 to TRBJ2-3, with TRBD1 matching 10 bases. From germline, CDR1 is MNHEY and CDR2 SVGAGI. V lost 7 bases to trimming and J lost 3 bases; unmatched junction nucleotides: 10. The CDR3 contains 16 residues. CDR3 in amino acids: CASISASGQGTDTQYF. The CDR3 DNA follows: TGTGCCAGCATTTCGGCGTCGGGACAGGGGACAGATACGCAGTATTTT.

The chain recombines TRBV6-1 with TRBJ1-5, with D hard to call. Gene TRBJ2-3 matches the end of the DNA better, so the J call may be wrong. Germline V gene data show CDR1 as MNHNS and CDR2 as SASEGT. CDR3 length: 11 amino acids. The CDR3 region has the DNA TGTGCCAGCAGTGATTGGCCAACCCAGTATTTT. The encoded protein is CASSDWPTQYF.

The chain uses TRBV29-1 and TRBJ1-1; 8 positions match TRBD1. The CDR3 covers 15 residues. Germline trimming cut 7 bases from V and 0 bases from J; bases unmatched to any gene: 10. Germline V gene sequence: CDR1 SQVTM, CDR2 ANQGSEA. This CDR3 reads CSGPGGWGMNTEAFF. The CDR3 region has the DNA TGCAGCGGTCCAGGGGGCTGGGGGATGAACACTGAAGCTTTCTTT.

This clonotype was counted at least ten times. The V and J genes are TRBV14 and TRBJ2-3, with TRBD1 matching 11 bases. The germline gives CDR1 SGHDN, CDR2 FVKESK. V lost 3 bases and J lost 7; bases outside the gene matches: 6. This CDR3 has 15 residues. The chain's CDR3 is CASSHRGQGANTQYF. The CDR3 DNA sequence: TGTGCCAGCAGCCACCGAGGACAGGGGGCAAATACGCAGTATTTT.

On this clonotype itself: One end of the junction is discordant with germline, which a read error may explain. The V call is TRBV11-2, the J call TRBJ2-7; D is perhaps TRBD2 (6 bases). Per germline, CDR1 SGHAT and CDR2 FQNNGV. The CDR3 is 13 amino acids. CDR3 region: CARSFGGASKQYF. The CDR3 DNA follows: TGTGCCCGCAGCTTCGGAGGGGCCAGCAAGCAGTACTTC.

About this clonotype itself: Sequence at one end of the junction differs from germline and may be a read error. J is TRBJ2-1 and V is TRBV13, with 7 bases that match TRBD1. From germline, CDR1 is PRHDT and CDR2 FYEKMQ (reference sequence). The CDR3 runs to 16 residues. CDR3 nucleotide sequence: TGTACCAGCAGCGCCTACCGGGACAGAGGTTACAATGAGCAGCTCTTC. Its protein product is CTSSAYRDRGYNEQLF.

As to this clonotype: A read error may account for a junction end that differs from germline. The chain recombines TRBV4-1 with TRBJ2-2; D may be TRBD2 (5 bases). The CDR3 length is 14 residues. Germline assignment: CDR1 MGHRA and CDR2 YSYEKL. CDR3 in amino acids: CVSSPAVNTGELFF. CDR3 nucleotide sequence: TGCGTCAGCAGTCCAGCGGTGAACACCGGGGAGCTGTTTTTT.

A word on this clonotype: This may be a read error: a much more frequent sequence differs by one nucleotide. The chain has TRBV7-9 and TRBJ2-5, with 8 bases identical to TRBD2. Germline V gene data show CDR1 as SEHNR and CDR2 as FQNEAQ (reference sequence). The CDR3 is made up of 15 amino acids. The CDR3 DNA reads TGTGCCAGCAGCTTGTGGACTAGCATTGTAGAGGCCCAGTACTTC. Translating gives CASSLWTSIVEAQYF.

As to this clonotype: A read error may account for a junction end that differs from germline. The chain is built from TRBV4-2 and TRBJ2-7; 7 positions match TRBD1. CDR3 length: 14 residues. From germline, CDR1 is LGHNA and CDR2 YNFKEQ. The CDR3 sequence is CASSPSTGLNEHYF. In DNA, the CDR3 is TGTGCCAGCAGCCCCTCGACAGGGCTCAATGAGCACTACTTC.

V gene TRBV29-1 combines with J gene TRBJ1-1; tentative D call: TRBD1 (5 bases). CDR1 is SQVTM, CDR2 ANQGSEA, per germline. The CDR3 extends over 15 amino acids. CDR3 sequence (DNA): TGCAGTGTTCGGGCGGGGCGGGGAATGAACACTGAAGCTTTCTTT. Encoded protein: CSVRAGRGMNTEAFF.

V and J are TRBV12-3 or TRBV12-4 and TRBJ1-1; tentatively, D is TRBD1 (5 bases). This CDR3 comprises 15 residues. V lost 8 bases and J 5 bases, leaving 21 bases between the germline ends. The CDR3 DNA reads TGTGCCAGCCTGGCGGGACGGCTATTGAGTACTGAAGCTTTCTTT. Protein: CASLAGRLLSTEAFF.

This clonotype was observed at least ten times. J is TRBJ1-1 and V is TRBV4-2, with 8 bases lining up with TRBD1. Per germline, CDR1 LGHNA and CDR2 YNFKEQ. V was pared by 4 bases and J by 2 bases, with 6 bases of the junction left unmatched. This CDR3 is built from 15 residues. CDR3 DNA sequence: TGTGCCAGCAGCCGGATGGACAGGGAAAACACTGAAGCTTTCTTT. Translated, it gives CASSRMDRENTEAFF.

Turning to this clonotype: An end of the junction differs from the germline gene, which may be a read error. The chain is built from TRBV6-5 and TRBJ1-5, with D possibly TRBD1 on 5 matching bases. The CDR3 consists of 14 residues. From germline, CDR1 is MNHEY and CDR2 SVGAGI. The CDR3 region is CASSYSRDDQPQHF. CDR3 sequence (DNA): TGTGCCAGCAGTTACTCCAGGGATGATCAGCCCCAACATTTT.

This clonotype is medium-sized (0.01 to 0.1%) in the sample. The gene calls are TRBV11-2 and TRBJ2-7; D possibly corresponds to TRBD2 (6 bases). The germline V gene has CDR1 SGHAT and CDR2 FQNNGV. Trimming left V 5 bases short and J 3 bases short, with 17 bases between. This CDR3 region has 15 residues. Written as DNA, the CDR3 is TGTGCCAGCAGCCTGACCCGGGGACTGAGCTACGAGCAGTACTTC. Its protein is CASSLTRGLSYEQYF.

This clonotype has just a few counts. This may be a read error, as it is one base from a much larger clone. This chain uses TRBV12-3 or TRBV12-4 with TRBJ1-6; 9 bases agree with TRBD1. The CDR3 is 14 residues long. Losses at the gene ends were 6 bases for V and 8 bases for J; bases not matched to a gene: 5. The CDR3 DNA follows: TGTGCCAGCAGCTCCTGGACAGGGGATTCACCCCTCCACTTT. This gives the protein CASSSWTGDSPLHF.

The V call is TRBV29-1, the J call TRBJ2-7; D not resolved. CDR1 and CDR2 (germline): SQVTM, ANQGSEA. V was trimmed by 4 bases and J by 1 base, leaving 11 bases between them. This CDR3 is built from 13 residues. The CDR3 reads CSVGNEASYEQYF. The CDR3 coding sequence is TGCAGCGTTGGTAATGAGGCGTCCTACGAGCAGTACTTC.

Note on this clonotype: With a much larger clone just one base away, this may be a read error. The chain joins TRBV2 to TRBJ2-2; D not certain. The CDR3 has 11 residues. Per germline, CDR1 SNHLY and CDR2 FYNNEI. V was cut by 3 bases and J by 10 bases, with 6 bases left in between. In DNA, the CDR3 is TGTGCCAGCAGTGATACAACGGAGCTGTTTTTT. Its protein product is CASSDTTELFF.

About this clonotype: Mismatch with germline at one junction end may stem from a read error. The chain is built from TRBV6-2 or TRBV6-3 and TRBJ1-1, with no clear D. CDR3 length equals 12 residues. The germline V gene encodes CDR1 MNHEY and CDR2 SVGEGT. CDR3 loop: CVSGKRNTEAFF. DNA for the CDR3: TGTGTCAGCGGGAAACGTAACACTGAAGCTTTCTTT.

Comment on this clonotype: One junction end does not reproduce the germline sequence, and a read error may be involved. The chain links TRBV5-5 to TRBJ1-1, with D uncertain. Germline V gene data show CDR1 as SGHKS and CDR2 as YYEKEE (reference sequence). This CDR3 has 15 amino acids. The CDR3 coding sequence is TGTACCAGCAACCATGAGGGTGAGCGGTACACTGAAGCTTTCTTT. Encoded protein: CTSNHEGERYTEAFF.

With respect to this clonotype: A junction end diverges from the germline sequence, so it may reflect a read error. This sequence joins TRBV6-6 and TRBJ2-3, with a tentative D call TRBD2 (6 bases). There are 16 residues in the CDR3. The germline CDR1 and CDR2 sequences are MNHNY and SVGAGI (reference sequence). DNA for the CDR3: TGTGTCAGCAGTTACGACTTAGCGGCGAGCACAGATACGCAGTATTTT. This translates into CVSSYDLAASTDTQYF.